The clone carrying this TCR beta chain was observed many times. Its antigen is unidentified. These data are taken from a study of regulatory T cells in long-lasting Graves disease. Study observations and caveats: Relative to new patients (approximately 1,000), persistent patients exhibited greater sharing of public clonotypes (2,741).

iRepertoire HTBI primers and Arm-PCR of CDR3 regions built TCR beta libraries. TCRdb analysed the multiplex PCR reads with MiXCR anew, one entry per CDR3 protein. Of roughly 490,000 distinct CDR3 sequences in the sample, approximately 23% were seen once. From germline, CDR1 is SGHAT and CDR2 FQDESV (reference sequence). Trimming cost V 3 bases and J 5 bases, with 14 bases left between them. The CDR3 sequence is 14 residues long. Specified time point: persistent/refractory GD, antithyroid drugs over 5 years with positive TRAb. RNA from PBMCs was the source of the TCR library. The V gene is TRBV11-1, the J gene TRBJ2-7, with D tentatively TRBD1 (5 bases). The receptor comes from a female donor with Graves disease. Source: peripheral blood mononuclear cells (PBMCs), taken when the disease was refractory, from a patient treated with antithyroid drugs. For the CDR3, the DNA is TGTGCCAGCAGCTTTAACCCAGGGTTCGACGAGCAGTACTTC. It specifies CASSFNPGFDEQYF.